The clone carrying this TCR beta chain was seen a few times. The CDR3 runs to 15 residues. Germline V gene lookup returns CDR1 MGHDK and CDR2 SYGVNS. V was cut by 2 bases and J by 3 bases, with 13 bases left in between. Primed by a sample-barcoded 5' primer and a J-beta primer mix, a second PCR proceeded for about 7 to 12 cycles. TCRdb re-called the 5' RACE reads through MiXCR, storing one row per CDR3 protein. The sample includes over 700,000 distinct CDR3 sequences, more than 20% of them seen just once. The sample comes from a study of blood T cells in healthy people across ages. The sample was also reused in another study, on T cells of mothers and their children. Turning to that study: Persistent microchimeric T cell clones were not found at ~100 per million sensitivity.

The specimen was blood. The sequence was collected from a boy aged 5-17 years in good health. The chain couples TRBV25-1 to TRBJ1-2, with D unclear. The CDR3 nucleotides read TGTGCCAGCAGTGAACCCCGTGGGGTATACTATGGCTACACCTTC. As protein: CASSEPRGVYYGYTF.